The entry below gives a single T cell receptor (beta chain) sequence along with its context. This clonotype was counted once. What this receptor recognizes is not known. No much larger clone exists at a distance of one base, and base qualities are not known. This entry belongs to a study of T-cell memory formation after mild COVID-19 (dated by TCRdb to the early 2020s). Regarding the research as a whole: TCR sequence clusters from the two donors were largely donor specific. In two donors, T-cell clones that expanded and contracted after mild COVID-19 were followed by sequencing TCRalpha and TCRbeta repertoires longitudinally. The cohort was made up of two young adult volunteers, one female and one male, who were previously healthy.

The V end gives up 2 bases and the J end 5 bases, leaving 8 bases in the junction not matched to a gene. From cysteine to phenylalanine, the CDR3 is 16 amino acids long. Just CDR3 DNA is preserved here, 48 bases in frame from base 1. Per the germline V gene (reference sequence), SSHAT is the CDR1 and FNYEAQ is the CDR2. Study-wide findings and limitations: Contracting CD4+ clones were found mainly in CM and EM memory subsets, while CD8+ clones were enriched in EMRA. SARS-CoV-2 specificity was not confirmed for the second-wave clones peaking on day 37. Some responding clones were detected in pre-infection memory, suggesting pre-existing cross-reactive memory T cells joined the SARS-CoV-2 response. Balanced CD4/CD8 phenotypes were observed for clones contracting from day 15 to 85, whereas a bias towards CD4+ was observed for a second wave of clones expanding from day 15 to 37. The study included only a couple of mild cases, and larger cohorts that include severe cases with pre-infection samples were judged to be necessary.

The sample was run on an Illumina NovaSeq 6000. cDNA libraries for TCRalpha and TCRbeta were prepared by 5'RACE using constant-segment primers, with sample barcodes and unique molecular identifiers added. Trizol reagent was used to extract RNA from every sample. Amplification of the libraries took two PCR steps, and the second step added a second sample barcode plus Illumina TruSeq adapters. Sequencing of the libraries was done on an Illumina NovaSeq, producing 2 x 150 bp paired-end reads. As for how the authors treated the data: Demultiplexing of reads and collapsing into UMI-guided consensus sequences were performed with migec v1.2.7. With mixcr v2.1.11, UMI consensuses were aligned to TRA and TRB V and J templates and assembled into clonotypes. Clonotypes were classified as expanded or contracted when called significant by both edgeR and NoisET, with noise models trained on biological replicates. For edgeR calls, the thresholds were a false discovery rate-adjusted p below 0.01 and a log2 fold-change of 1. As an exploratory analysis of dynamics, max-normalized trajectories of the 1000 most abundant clonotypes were examined with PCA combined with hierarchical clustering. Each responding clone was given a CD4 or CD8 phenotype based on the CD4+ and CD8+ repertoires, which had been sequenced separately. TCRdb reanalyzed the raw reads on its own, using fastp at Q25 for trimming and MiXCR for clone calling, and kept in-frame beta chains. Each CDR3 protein gets just one entry, which takes the most common genes and DNA from the rows behind it. The V and J calls shown here were made by TCRdb, not taken from the authors' results. This sample comprises about 110,000 distinct CDR3 sequences, around 17% of them detected only once. Of the sample, roughly 5.5% is held by the ten largest clones.

Ficoll-Paque density gradient centrifugation was used to isolate PBMCs. The sequence joins TRBV7-7 to TRBJ2-5, with TRBD2 matching 10 junction bases. Material for sequencing was PBMCs or a T cell subset sorted from them (not recorded which). The receptor comes from a man in his late teens or twenties who had mild COVID-19 (a few samples of this study predate the infection). The sample titles of this study are shuffled in the database, so cell type and time point are left out; the donor was told from shared clones. The CDR3 corresponds to CASSLMWSGGAETQYF. The DNA sequence reads TGTGCCAGCAGCTTAATGTGGAGCGGGGGGGCGGAGACCCAGTACTTC.